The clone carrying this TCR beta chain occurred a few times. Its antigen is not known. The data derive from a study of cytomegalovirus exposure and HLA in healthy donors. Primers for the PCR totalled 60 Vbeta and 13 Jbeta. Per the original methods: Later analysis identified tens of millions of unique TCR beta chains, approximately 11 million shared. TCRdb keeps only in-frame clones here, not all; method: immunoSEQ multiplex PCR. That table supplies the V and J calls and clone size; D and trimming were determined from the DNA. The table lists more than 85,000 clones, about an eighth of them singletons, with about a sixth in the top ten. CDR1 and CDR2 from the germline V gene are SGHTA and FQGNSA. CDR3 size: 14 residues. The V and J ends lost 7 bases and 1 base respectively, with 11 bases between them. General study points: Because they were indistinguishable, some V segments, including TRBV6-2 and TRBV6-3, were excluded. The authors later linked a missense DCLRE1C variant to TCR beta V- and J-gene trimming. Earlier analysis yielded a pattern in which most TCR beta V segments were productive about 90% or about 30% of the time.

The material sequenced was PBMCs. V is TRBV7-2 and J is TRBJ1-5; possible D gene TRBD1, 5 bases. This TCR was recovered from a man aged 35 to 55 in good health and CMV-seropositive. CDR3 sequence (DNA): TGTGCCAGCAACATGGGGGGGAGCAATCAGCCCCAGCATTTT. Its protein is CASNMGGSNQPQHF.